In its sample, the clone carrying this TCR beta chain was seen a few times. Its specificity is not known. Uncontrolled infection, other autoimmune disease, pregnancy or lactation led to exclusion. Every diagnosis used clinical symptoms, serum thyroxine and TRAb, thyroid ultrasound and orbital computed tomography. The PBMCs studied were ones that came from roughly 9.4 ml fresh peripheral blood. The TCR beta CDR3 regions underwent amplification using RNA transcripts as the source. With the HTBI primer set, the TCR CDR3 went through a first round of RT-PCR. TCRdb passed the multiplex PCR reads through MiXCR, listing each CDR3 protein once. The repertoire holds about 710,000 distinct CDR3 sequences, 16% seen once, with under 10% in the top ten. This sample was taken from a study of T cells in Graves' hyperthyroidism and ophthalmopathy. Overall study findings and caveats: Ophthalmopathy stood apart from stable hyperthyroidism in a 13 V-J model.

The CDR3 sequence is 15 residues long. V was cut by 11 bases and J by 3 bases, with 19 bases left in between. The receptor was derived from a man between 18 and 29 years old with Graves' hyperthyroidism. The rearrangement joins TRBV12-3 or TRBV12-4 to TRBJ2-2, with D possibly being TRBD1 (5 bases). The sequenced material came from blood. CDR3 nucleotides: TGTGCCTGGCGCTCGGACGCAGGGTACACCGGGGAGCTGTTTTTT. Protein: CAWRSDAGYTGELFF.